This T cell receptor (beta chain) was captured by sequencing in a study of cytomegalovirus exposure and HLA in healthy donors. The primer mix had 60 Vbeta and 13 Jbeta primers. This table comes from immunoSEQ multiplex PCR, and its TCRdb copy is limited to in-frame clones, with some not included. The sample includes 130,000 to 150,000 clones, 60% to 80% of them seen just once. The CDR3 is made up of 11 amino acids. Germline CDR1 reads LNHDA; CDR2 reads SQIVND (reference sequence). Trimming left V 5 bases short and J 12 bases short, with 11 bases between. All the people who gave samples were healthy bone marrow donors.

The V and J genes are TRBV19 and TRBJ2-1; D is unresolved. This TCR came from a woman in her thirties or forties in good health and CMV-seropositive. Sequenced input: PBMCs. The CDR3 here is CASSGLVGQFF. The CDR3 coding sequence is TGTGCCAGTAGTGGTTTGGTCGGGCAGTTCTTC.